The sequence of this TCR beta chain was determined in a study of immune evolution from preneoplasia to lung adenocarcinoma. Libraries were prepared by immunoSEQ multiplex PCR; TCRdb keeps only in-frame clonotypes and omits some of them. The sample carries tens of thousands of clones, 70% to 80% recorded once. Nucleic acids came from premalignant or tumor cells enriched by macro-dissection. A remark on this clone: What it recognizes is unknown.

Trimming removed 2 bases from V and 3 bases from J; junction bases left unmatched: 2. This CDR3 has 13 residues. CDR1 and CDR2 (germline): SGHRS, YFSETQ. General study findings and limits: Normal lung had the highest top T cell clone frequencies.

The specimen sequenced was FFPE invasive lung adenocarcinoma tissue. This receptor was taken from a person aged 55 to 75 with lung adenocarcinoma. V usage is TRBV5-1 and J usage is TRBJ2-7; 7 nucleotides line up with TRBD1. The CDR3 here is CASSFTGDYEQYF. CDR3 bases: TGCGCCAGCAGCTTCACAGGGGACTACGAGCAGTACTTC.